Reported below is one TCR beta chain. The target antigen is unknown. These data belong to a study of shared clonotypes between healthy human individuals. The naive CD8 subset, CD45RO-negative cells positively selected for CCR7, excluded terminally differentiated effector memory CD45RA+ cells. General study findings and limits: Only blood samples were collected, and tissue repertoires likely differ.

V lost 7 bases and J lost 6; bases outside the gene matches: 8. The CDR3 runs 15 residues. Germline CDR1 reads SNHLY; CDR2 reads FYNNEI. In the sorted-subset replicate PCRs, 200 ng DNA, 25,000 to 35,000 T cell genomes, was used. Here immunoSEQ multiplex PCR was the method, and the copy in TCRdb shows in-frame clones only, minus some. The repertoire includes 1.5 million to 2.5 million clones, less than 95% of them detected once, and 1% to 1.5% sits in the top ten. This sequence joins TRBV2 and TRBJ2-2; 10 bases align to TRBD1. This TCR came from a man between 18 and 35 years old in good health. The specimen was naive CD8+ T cells sorted from blood. For the CDR3, the DNA is TGTGCCAGCACGGGACAGGGGTTTCAACCCGGGGAGCTGTTTTTT. It translates to CASTGQGFQPGELFF. Full variable domain (outside the CDR3, taken from reference TRBV2 and TRBJ2-2): EPEVTQTPSHQVTQMGQEVILRCVPISNHLYFYWYRQILGQKVEFLVSFYNNEISEKSEIFDDQFSVERPDGSNFTLKIRSTKLEDSAMYFCASTGQGFQPGELFFGEGSRLTVL.